Below, one TCR beta chain is given with its context. V was shortened by 6 bases and J by 5 bases, with 29 bases between the two germline ends. Germline CDR1 is DFQATT and CDR2 is SNEGSKA (reference sequence). The CDR3 is made up of 17 amino acids. This record comes from a study of CD8 T cells in Susac syndrome. From blood CD8+ and CD4+ T cells, TCR beta sequences were generated. RNA, at roughly 0.5 to 1 ug, was reverse transcribed with random hexamers. Coverage of TCR beta CDR3 amplification by immunoSEQ multiplex PCR extended to 54 Vbeta and 13 Jbeta. Using its own MiXCR run on the immunoSEQ multiplex PCR reads, TCRdb lists one record per CDR3 protein. The sample has some 300,000 distinct CDR3 sequences, roughly 85% seen once.

The sequencing sample was made of CD8+ T cells from PBMCs. The gene calls are TRBV20-1 and TRBJ2-7, with a possible D match to TRBD1 (5 bases). This receptor was obtained from a human donor with multiple sclerosis. The CDR3 reads CSANPGEVGLIGHEQYF. The CDR3 bases are TGCAGTGCCAATCCCGGCGAGGTGGGGCTGATTGGCCACGAGCAGTACTTC.